Each of the 28 T cell receptor beta chains below was sequenced from the same sample in a study of T cell responses to AZD1222 COVID-19 vaccine. Clones were read by immunoSEQ multiplex PCR, and TCRdb kept only the in-frame ones, dropping some. The repertoire holds more than 250,000 clones, with about 92% as singletons. This sample comprised peripheral blood, obtained on day 0 of AZD1222 vaccination. These receptors originate from an adult in good health.

The chain has TRBV2 and TRBJ1-5; the match to TRBD1 covers 7 bases. V lost 7 bases and J lost 7; bases outside the gene matches: 13. This CDR3 is 15 amino acids long. Germline CDR1 SNHLY, CDR2 FYNNEI. The CDR3 reads CASTNDRALGQPQHF. For the CDR3, the DNA is TGTGCCAGCACAAATGACAGGGCCTTAGGGCAGCCCCAGCATTTT.

The chain has TRBV5-1 and TRBJ1-1; D is undetermined. Trimming pared 4 bases from V and 1 base from J, leaving 11 bases between. CDR1 and CDR2 from the germline V gene are SGHRS and YFSETQ. This CDR3 region has 14 residues. The CDR3: CASSPGQWNTEAFF. Written as DNA, the CDR3 is TGCGCCAGCAGCCCCGGGCAGTGGAACACTGAAGCTTTCTTT.

The chain is built from TRBV5-1 and TRBJ1-2, with a possible D match to TRBD1 (5 bases). The V end was cut by 4 bases, the J end by 0 bases, with 10 bases between. Germline CDR1 is SGHRS and CDR2 is YFSETQ. The CDR3 has 14 residues. CDR3 sequence reads: CASSPDRPNYGYTF. The CDR3 nucleotides read TGCGCCAGCAGCCCTGACAGACCTAACTATGGCTACACCTTC.

V is TRBV24-1 and J is TRBJ2-3; D remains unclear. This CDR3 is 15 amino acids long. Germline lookup yields CDR1 KGHDR and CDR2 SFDVKD. V was cut by 7 bases and J by 4 bases, with 17 bases left in between. This CDR3 reads CATSRGPLGPDTQYF. CDR3 coding DNA: TGTGCCACCAGCCGCGGACCTCTAGGCCCAGATACGCAGTATTTT.

The genes are TRBV6-1 and TRBJ1-1; D uncertain. V was shortened by 0 bases and J by 1 base, with 3 bases between the two germline ends. This CDR3 has 13 amino acids. The germline V gene encodes CDR1 MNHNS and CDR2 SASEGT. CDR3: CASSEARNTEAFF. CDR3 bases: TGTGCCAGCAGTGAAGCCCGGAACACTGAAGCTTTCTTT.

This chain connects TRBV10-3 to TRBJ1-6; possibly TRBD1 for D (6 bases). The germline CDR1 and CDR2 sequences are ENHRY and SYGVKD. Deletions cut 10 bases from V and 7 bases from J, with 14 bases between. The length of the CDR3 is 13 residues. CDR3 amino acids: CATYGQGNSPLHF. The CDR3 DNA reads TGTGCCACCTACGGCCAGGGGAATTCACCCCTCCACTTT.

The V gene is TRBV20-1, the J gene TRBJ1-2; no reliable D call. CDR3 length: 9 amino acids. V was trimmed by 0 bases and J by 8 bases, leaving 1 base between them. Germline assignment: CDR1 DFQATT and CDR2 SNEGSKA (reference sequence). The CDR3 loop reads CSARDGYTF. For the CDR3, the DNA is TGCAGTGCTAGAGACGGCTACACCTTC.

The V call is TRBV9, the J call TRBJ1-2; no clear D gene. Germline V gene sequence: CDR1 SGDLS, CDR2 YYNGEE. The V end lost 0 bases, the J end lost 11 bases, and 17 bases lay between the germline ends. The CDR3 sequence is 14 residues long. The chain's CDR3 is CASSVDTPALGYTF. CDR3 DNA: TGTGCCAGCAGCGTAGACACCCCGGCCCTGGGGTACACCTTC.

V gene TRBV7-8 combines with J gene TRBJ2-5; D not resolved. The CDR3 totals 14 residues. The ends were cut back, 1 base at V and 5 bases at J, with 11 bases in the middle. The germline gives CDR1 SGHVS, CDR2 FQNEAQ. CDR3 DNA: TGTGCCAGCAGCTTAGACTACTTTCGGGAGACCCAGTACTTC. It encodes CASSLDYFRETQYF.

This chain links TRBV28 with TRBJ2-4, with TRBD2 matching over 7 bases. J was trimmed by 0 bases and V by 5 bases; bases with no gene match: 16. Germline values: CDR1 MDHEN, CDR2 SYDVKM. This CDR3 contains 19 residues. CDR3 loop: CASSPPWGGTSLAKNIQYF. The CDR3 DNA reads TGTGCCAGCAGTCCACCATGGGGGGGGACCTCGTTAGCCAAAAACATTCAGTACTTC.

The rearrangement joins TRBV6-5 to TRBJ2-7; 8 bases agree with TRBD2. V lost 5 bases to trimming and J lost 5 bases; unmatched junction nucleotides: 8. The CDR3 runs to 14 residues. Germline lookup yields CDR1 MNHEY and CDR2 SVGAGI. The CDR3 loop is CASSLGGAVNEQYF. In nucleotides, the CDR3 is TGTGCCAGCAGTCTCGGGGGGGCCGTCAACGAGCAGTACTTC.

Regarding this clone: One end of the junction is discordant with germline, which a read error may explain. The gene calls are TRBV28 and TRBJ1-6; D possibly corresponds to TRBD1 (5 bases). This CDR3 contains 13 residues. Germline V gene data show CDR1 as MDHEN and CDR2 as SYDVKM. CDR3 region: CASSFDQGSPLHF. CDR3 nucleotide sequence: TGTGCCAGTAGTTTTGATCAGGGTTCACCCCTCCACTTT.

This clone was recorded once. V usage is TRBV2 and J usage is TRBJ2-7; D is ambiguous. The CDR3 length is 13 residues. Trimming removed 4 bases from V and 5 bases from J, with 12 bases in between. The germline V gene has CDR1 SNHLY and CDR2 FYNNEI. CDR3 in amino acids: CASSVEHSDEQYF. The CDR3 coding sequence is TGTGCCAGCAGTGTGGAACATTCGGACGAGCAGTACTTC.

The chain has TRBV3-1 (or the pseudogene TRBV3-2) and TRBJ1-4; a possible D gene is TRBD1 (5 bases). CDR3 length: 14 residues. The ends were cut back, 3 bases at V and 8 bases at J, with 13 bases in the middle. CDR1 and CDR2 (germline): LGHDT, YNNKEL (reference sequence). Written as DNA, the CDR3 is TGTGCCAGCAGCCACGGGGCAGGCTCCGAAAAACTGTTTTTT. This sequence encodes CASSHGAGSEKLFF.

The chain carries TRBV7-9 and TRBJ2-2, with TRBD1 matching over 9 bases. Per the germline V gene, CDR1 is SEHNR and CDR2 is FQNEAQ (reference sequence). After removal of 5 bases from V and 4 bases from J, the junction contained 14 bases not matched to a gene. CDR3 size: 18 residues. In DNA form, the CDR3 reads TGTGCCAGCAGCCCAACACATCCGGGACAGGGTCGCACCGGGGAGCTGTTTTTT. This translates into CASSPTHPGQGRTGELFF.

The chain links TRBV29-1 to TRBJ1-1; D gene uncertain. This CDR3 is built from 12 residues. Germline lookup yields CDR1 SQVTM and CDR2 ANQGSEA. The V end lost 7 bases, the J end lost 5 bases, and 14 bases lay between the germline ends. The CDR3 reads CSAKEARTEAFF. As DNA, the CDR3 is TGCAGCGCCAAGGAGGCGAGGACTGAAGCTTTCTTT.

This clone was observed a handful of times. The V call is TRBV19, the J call TRBJ1-1, with D uncertain. The V gene lost 1 base and the J gene lost 9 bases, with 3 bases spanning the gap. This CDR3 contains 10 residues. CDR1 LNHDA and CDR2 SQIVND come from the germline V gene (reference sequence). In nucleotides, the CDR3 is TGTGCCAGTAGTATAGGAAAAGCTTTCTTT. As protein: CASSIGKAFF.

Regarding this clone: At the DNA level, this CDR3 is encoded by other sequences in the same sample as well. This chain uses TRBV7-3 with TRBJ2-2, with 7 bases fitting TRBD2. Germline V gene sequence: CDR1 SGHTA, CDR2 FQGTGA. The CDR3 sequence is 16 residues long. J was trimmed by 0 bases and V by 5 bases; bases with no gene match: 6. This chain's CDR3 is CASSRKSGANTGELFF. The CDR3 DNA reads TGTGCCAGCAGCCGGAAAAGCGGGGCGAACACCGGGGAGCTGTTTTTT.

The genes are TRBV2 and TRBJ1-1, with 8 bases matching TRBD1. The CDR3 runs 13 residues. CDR1 and CDR2 (germline): SNHLY, FYNNEI. The V and J ends lost 6 bases and 1 base, in that order; junction bases with no gene match: 1. In nucleotides, the CDR3 is TGTGCCAGCAGAGGACAGGGGAACACTGAAGCTTTCTTT. Amino acid sequence: CASRGQGNTEAFF.

The CDR3: CASTPGTGGYEQYF. The CDR3 bases are TGTGCCAGCACCCCTGGGACAGGGGGCTACGAGCAGTACTTC. The chain employs TRBV2 and TRBJ2-7, with 11 bases that match TRBD1. This CDR3 is built from 14 residues. CDR1 is SNHLY, CDR2 FYNNEI, per germline. V lost 7 bases, J lost 3 bases, and 5 bases stayed unmatched.

This clone appeared many times. The chain carries TRBV7-8 and TRBJ1-6; D not resolved. CDR1 and CDR2 (germline): SGHVS, FQNEAQ. The CDR3 totals 16 residues. V lost 6 bases to trimming and J lost 4 bases, with 16 bases between them. CDR3 residues: CASRRRPGDYNSPLHF. Here the CDR3 DNA reads TGTGCCAGCAGACGCCGCCCGGGCGATTATAATTCACCCCTCCACTTT. Full variable domain (missing parts from reference TRBV7-8 and TRBJ1-6): GAGVSQSPRYKVAKRGQDVALRCDPISGHVSLFWYQQALGQGPEFLTYFQNEAQLDKSGLPSDRFFAERPEGSVSTLKIQRTQQEDSAVYLCASRRRPGDYNSPLHFGNGTRLTVT.

In the case of this clone: A read error may account for a junction end that differs from germline. The rearrangement uses TRBV7-9 and TRBJ1-4; 7 bases match TRBD1. This CDR3 spans 15 amino acids. Germline V gene sequence: CDR1 SEHNR, CDR2 FQNEAQ (reference sequence). This chain's CDR3 is CARSPWDRVNEKLFF. The CDR3 DNA sequence: TGTGCCCGCAGCCCGTGGGACAGAGTTAATGAAAAACTGTTTTTT.

This clone was found once. For the CDR3, the DNA is TGTGCCAGCAGCGAAAACGGACGGTGTTTCTTT. Protein: CASSENGRCFF. The chain couples TRBV7-3 to TRBJ1-1, with unresolved D. V lost 5 bases to trimming and J lost 13 bases, with 14 bases between them. This CDR3 is built from 11 residues. Germline V gene data show CDR1 as SGHTA and CDR2 as FQGTGA.

This clone was counted a single time. V gene TRBV7-9 combines with J gene TRBJ2-5, with D possibly matching TRBD1 (5 bases). Trimming took off 1 base at V and 4 bases at J, with 22 bases between the two ends. Germline V gene data show CDR1 as SEHNR and CDR2 as FQNEAQ (reference sequence). CDR3 size: 18 residues. The CDR3 spells CASSLVGGHLDIRETQYF. The CDR3 nucleotides read TGTGCCAGCAGCTTAGTAGGCGGACACTTGGATATTCGAGAGACCCAGTACTTC.

The CDR3 loop reads CATLGGADYGYTF. CDR3 nucleotides: TGTGCCACGCTCGGGGGCGCAGACTATGGCTACACCTTC. This chain uses TRBV28 with TRBJ1-2, with D tentatively TRBD1 (6 bases). The germline V gene encodes CDR1 MDHEN and CDR2 SYDVKM. This CDR3 region has 13 residues. V gave up 10 bases and J gave up 3 bases, with 15 bases separating them.

V gene TRBV19 combines with J gene TRBJ2-1, with D perhaps matching TRBD1 or TRBD2 (5 bases each). Germline values: CDR1 LNHDA, CDR2 SQIVND (reference sequence). CDR3 length: 14 amino acids. V lost 10 bases and J lost 2, with 15 bases in between. CDR3 in amino acids: CATKRAGTYNEQFF. The CDR3 nucleotides are TGTGCCACCAAGAGGGCAGGGACCTACAATGAGCAGTTCTTC.

This rearrangement joins TRBV27 to TRBJ2-2; D is tentatively TRBD1 or TRBD2 (6 bases each). This CDR3 region has 16 residues. The germline V and J ends were trimmed by 3 bases and 3 bases, with 14 bases remaining between them. The germline CDR1 and CDR2 sequences are MNHEY and SMNVEV (reference sequence). In DNA form, the CDR3 reads TGTGCCAGCAGTTTCGGGGGCTTTCCCTACACCGGGGAGCTGTTTTTT. Protein sequence: CASSFGGFPYTGELFF.

V gene TRBV14 combines with J gene TRBJ1-4, with D tentatively TRBD1 (5 bases). CDR3 size: 16 residues. Germline values: CDR1 SGHDN, CDR2 FVKESK. Trimming removed 6 bases at V and 8 bases at J, with 22 bases between. This chain's CDR3 is CASSPGARDGTEKLFF. CDR3 coding DNA: TGTGCCAGCAGTCCTGGCGCCCGGGACGGAACGGAAAAACTGTTTTTT.